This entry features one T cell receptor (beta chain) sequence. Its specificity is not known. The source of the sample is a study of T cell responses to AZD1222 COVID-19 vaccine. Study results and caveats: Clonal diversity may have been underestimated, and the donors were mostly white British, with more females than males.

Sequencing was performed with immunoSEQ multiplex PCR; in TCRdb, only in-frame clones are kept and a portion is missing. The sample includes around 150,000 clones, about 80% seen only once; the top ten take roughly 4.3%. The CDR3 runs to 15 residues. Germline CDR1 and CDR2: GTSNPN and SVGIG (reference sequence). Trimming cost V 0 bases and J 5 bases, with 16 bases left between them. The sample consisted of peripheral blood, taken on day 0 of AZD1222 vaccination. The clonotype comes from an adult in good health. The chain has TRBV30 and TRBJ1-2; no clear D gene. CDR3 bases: TGTGCCTGGAGTGTGGAGCAGACCCCTGGATATGGCTACACCTTC. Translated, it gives CAWSVEQTPGYGYTF.